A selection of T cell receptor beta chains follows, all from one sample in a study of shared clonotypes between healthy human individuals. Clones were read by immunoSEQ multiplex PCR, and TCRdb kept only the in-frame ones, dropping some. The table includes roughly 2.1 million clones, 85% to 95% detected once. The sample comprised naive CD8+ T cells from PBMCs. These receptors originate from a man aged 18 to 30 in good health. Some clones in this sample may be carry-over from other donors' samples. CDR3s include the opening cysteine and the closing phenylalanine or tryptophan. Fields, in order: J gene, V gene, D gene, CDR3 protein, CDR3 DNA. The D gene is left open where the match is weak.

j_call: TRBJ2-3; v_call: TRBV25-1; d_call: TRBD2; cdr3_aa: CASSGLAGAGDTQYF; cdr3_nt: TGTGCCAGCAGTGGACTAGCGGGAGCAGGAGATACGCAGTATTTT
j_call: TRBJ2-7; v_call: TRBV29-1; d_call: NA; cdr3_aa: CSVEDRVYGGSEQYF; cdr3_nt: TGCAGCGTTGAAGATCGGGTCTACGGCGGTTCCGAGCAGTACTTC
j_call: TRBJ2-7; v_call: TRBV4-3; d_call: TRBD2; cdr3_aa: CASSHTTSGIGEQYF; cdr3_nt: TGCGCCAGCAGCCATACTACTAGCGGGATCGGCGAGCAGTACTTC
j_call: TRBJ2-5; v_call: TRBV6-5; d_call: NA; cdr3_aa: CASSYSGLHQETQYF; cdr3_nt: TGTGCCAGCAGTTACTCTGGCTTACACCAAGAGACCCAGTACTTC
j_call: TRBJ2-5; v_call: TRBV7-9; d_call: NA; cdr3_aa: CASSPRQQNQETQYF; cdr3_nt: TGTGCCAGCAGCCCCCGGCAGCAGAACCAAGAGACCCAGTACTTC
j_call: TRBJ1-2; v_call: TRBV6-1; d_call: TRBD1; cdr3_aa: CASSEGAGGVHGYTF; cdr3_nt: TGTGCCAGCAGTGAAGGGGCAGGGGGGGTGCATGGCTACACCTTC
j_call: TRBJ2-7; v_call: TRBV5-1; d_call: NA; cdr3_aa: CASSLGRDFYEQYF; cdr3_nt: TGCGCCAGCAGCTTGGGCCGCGATTTCTACGAGCAGTACTTC
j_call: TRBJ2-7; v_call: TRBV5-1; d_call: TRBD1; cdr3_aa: CASSVTGVSYEQYF; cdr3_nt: TGCGCCAGCAGCGTGACAGGGGTCTCCTACGAGCAGTACTTC
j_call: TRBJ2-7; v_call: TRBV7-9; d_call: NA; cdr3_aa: CASSSTWGTYEQYF; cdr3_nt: TGTGCCAGCAGCTCTACATGGGGCACCTACGAGCAGTACTTC
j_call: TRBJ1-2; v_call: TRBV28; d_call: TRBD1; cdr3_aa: CASSSDRESYGYTF; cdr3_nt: TGTGCCAGCAGCTCCGACAGGGAATCCTATGGCTACACCTTC